This T cell receptor (beta chain) was found in a study of control samples from healthy donors and cancer patients. Assay used: immunoSEQ multiplex PCR; TCRdb lists only in-frame clones, some missing. The repertoire holds about 63,000 clones, about 82% seen once, with approximately 5% in the top ten. This clonotype originated in a man aged 35-49 years in good health. The sequenced sample consisted of blood.

In DNA, the CDR3 is TGTGCCAGCAGATACAGGGGGCAGGAAAAACTGTTTTTT. This translates into CASRYRGQEKLFF. The rearrangement links TRBV7-2 to TRBJ1-4; 9 positions agree with TRBD1. This CDR3 has 13 amino acids. With 6 bases clipped from V and 8 bases from J, the junction kept 4 bases outside the gene matches. Per the germline V gene, CDR1 is SGHTA and CDR2 is FQGNSA. The full variable domain, in which reference TRBV7-2 and TRBJ1-4 provide the parts outside the CDR3, is GAGVSQSPSNKVTEKGKDVELRCDPISGHTALYWYRQSLGQGLEFLIYFQGNSAPDKSGLPSDRFSAERTGGSVSTLTIQRTQQEDSAVYLCASRYRGQEKLFFGSGTQLSVL.